These 15 T cell receptor beta chains were all obtained from the same sample, sequenced in a study of T cells in localized non-small cell lung cancer. Produced via immunoSEQ multiplex PCR; TCRdb's table is partial and in-frame only. The sample holds under 1,400 clones, 20% to 25% seen once. Sequences were derived from normal lung tissue next to the tumor, sampled before any cancer treatment. All receptors come from a male donor at least 60 years old with stage I lung adenocarcinoma.

This clone showed up just a few times. The rearrangement links TRBV28 to TRBJ1-2; TRBD1 might be the D (6 bases). V gave up 6 bases and J gave up 2 bases, with 10 bases separating them. Per germline, CDR1 MDHEN and CDR2 SYDVKM. The CDR3 consists of 13 residues. This chain's CDR3 is CASRPQGNYGYTF. The CDR3 nucleotides are TGTGCCAGCAGGCCACAGGGAAACTATGGCTACACCTTC.

The chain couples TRBV19 to TRBJ2-2; TRBD1 aligns across 7 bases. Germline loops: CDR1 LNHDA, CDR2 SQIVND (reference sequence). V lost 2 bases to trimming and J lost 3 bases; unmatched junction nucleotides: 3. The CDR3 extends over 15 amino acids. The CDR3 region is CASSISQGYTGELFF. The CDR3 nucleotides read TGTGCCAGTAGTATATCACAGGGGTACACCGGGGAGCTGTTTTTT.

In its sample, this clone was seen a few times. V gene TRBV19 combines with J gene TRBJ2-4; TRBD1 agrees at 9 bases. The CDR3 runs to 11 residues. Germline V gene data show CDR1 as LNHDA and CDR2 as SQIVND (reference sequence). J lost 7 bases, V lost 8 bases, and 0 bases had no gene match. For the CDR3, the DNA is TGTGCCAGTGGGACAGGGAACATTCAGTACTTC. Its protein product is CASGTGNIQYF.

This clone was seen only a few times. The J gene is TRBJ2-7, the V gene TRBV9, with 8 nucleotides matching TRBD1. The CDR3 is 17 amino acids. Per germline, CDR1 SGDLS and CDR2 YYNGEE. V shed 5 bases, J shed 5 bases, and the junction held 18 bases outside the gene matches. The CDR3 DNA reads TGTGCCAGCAGTGAGAACAATGAGACAGGGGATAGGGACGAGCAGTACTTC. Translation gives CASSENNETGDRDEQYF.

This clone has just a few counts. This rearrangement joins TRBV23-1 to TRBJ1-1; no clear D gene. TRBV23-1 is filed as an ORF, its function uncertain. The CDR3 has 13 amino acids. V dropped 6 bases and J dropped 11 bases, with 19 bases sitting between them. CDR3 bases: TGCGCCAGCAGCTTACCGCCGTATTTCAGCGCTTTCTTT. It is translated as CASSLPPYFSAFF.

This clone came up once. The rearrangement links TRBV19 to TRBJ2-1, with a weak D call TRBD1 (5 bases). This CDR3 has 14 residues. CDR1 is LNHDA, CDR2 SQIVND, per germline (reference sequence). V lost 4 bases, J lost 6 bases, and 13 bases lay in between. CDR3 nucleotide sequence: TGTGCCAGTAGTACAACCCGACAGTCCAATGAGCAGTTCTTC. Its protein product is CASSTTRQSNEQFF.

This clone was picked up a small number of times. The genes are TRBV11-3 and TRBJ2-1; possible D gene TRBD2, 6 bases. V was clipped by 1 base and J by 8 bases, with 12 bases between them. Per germline, CDR1 SGHNT and CDR2 YENEEA. This CDR3 comprises 14 residues. This CDR3 is CASSLGSSADEQFF. The CDR3 bases are TGTGCCAGCAGCTTAGGGTCTAGCGCGGATGAGCAGTTCTTC.

The chain is built from TRBV29-1 and TRBJ1-2; D might be TRBD1 (5 bases). V was shortened by 2 bases and J by 4 bases, with 8 bases between the two germline ends. Germline-derived CDR1 and CDR2 are SQVTM and ANQGSEA. The CDR3 has 12 residues. CDR3: CSVEFRVYGYTF. The CDR3 DNA follows: TGCAGCGTTGAATTCAGGGTCTATGGCTACACCTTC.

This clone rates as medium-sized (0.01 to 0.1%). The chain joins TRBV4-1 to TRBJ2-6, with D uncertain. Per germline, CDR1 MGHRA and CDR2 YSYEKL. This CDR3 spans 18 amino acids. V lost 1 base to trimming and J lost 0 bases, with 13 bases between them. CDR3 region: CASSQVGTGSSGANVLTF. The CDR3 DNA follows: TGCGCCAGCAGCCAAGTAGGAACGGGTAGCTCTGGGGCCAACGTCCTGACTTTC.

The CDR3 DNA reads TGTGCCACCAGCAGGGGGCAGCGAAGTCCGAGGGAGGGCTACACCTTC. Residues: CATSRGQRSPREGYTF. The chain combines TRBV15 with TRBJ1-2, with a tentative D call TRBD1 (5 bases). CDR1 LNHNV and CDR2 YYDKDF come from the germline V gene (reference sequence). The ends were cut back, 3 bases at V and 8 bases at J, with 22 bases in the middle. This CDR3 is 16 amino acids long. The full variable domain, completed using reference TRBV15 and TRBJ1-2, is DAMVIQNPRYQVTQFGKPVTLSCSQTLNHNVMYWYQQKSSQAPKLLFHYYDKDFNNEADTPDNFQSRRPNTSFCFLDIRSPGLGDTAMYLCATSRGQRSPREGYTFGSGTRLTVV.

This clone was counted a few times. Here the CDR3 reads CASSAGQGAPRAFF. In DNA form, the CDR3 reads TGTGCCAGCAGCGCGGGACAGGGGGCTCCTCGAGCTTTCTTT. The genes are TRBV9 and TRBJ1-1; 12 bases agree with TRBD1. Germline V gene data show CDR1 as SGDLS and CDR2 as YYNGEE. This CDR3 has 14 amino acids. After removal of 3 bases from V and 10 bases from J, the junction contained 7 bases not matched to a gene.

This clone is judged large. V is TRBV18 and J is TRBJ2-1, with 8 bases that match TRBD2. The CDR3 sequence is 14 residues long. The germline V gene encodes CDR1 KGHSH and CDR2 LQKENI. The ends lost 3 bases at V and 5 bases at J; junction bases unmatched: 3. The CDR3 region is CASSPSGGDNEQFF. CDR3 in DNA: TGTGCCAGCTCACCGTCGGGAGGGGACAATGAGCAGTTCTTC.

V usage is TRBV19 and J usage is TRBJ2-1; TRBD1 aligns across 9 bases. J lost 7 bases, V lost 5 bases, and 12 bases had no gene match. The CDR3 runs 16 residues. Germline V gene lookup returns CDR1 LNHDA and CDR2 SQIVND (reference sequence). CDR3 DNA: TGTGCCAGTAGTGCAGGACAACAGGGGGCAAGGAATGAGCAGTTCTTC. Translated, it gives CASSAGQQGARNEQFF.

This clone came up a few times. The chain joins TRBV9 to TRBJ1-1, with 7 positions matching TRBD1. The CDR3 sequence is 15 residues long. V dropped 4 bases and J dropped 2; count of bases not matched to a gene: 8. Germline loops: CDR1 SGDLS, CDR2 YYNGEE. The DNA of the CDR3 is TGTGCCAGCAGCTCAATGACAGGGCCAAACACTGAAGCTTTCTTT. The encoded protein is CASSSMTGPNTEAFF. Together with reference TRBV9 and TRBJ1-1, the CDR3 gives the full variable domain: DSGVTQTPKHLITATGQRVTLRCSPRSGDLSVYWYQQSLDQGLQFLIQYYNGEERAKGNILERFSAQQFPDLHSELNLSSLELGDSALYFCASSSMTGPNTEAFFGQGTRLTVV.

The CDR3 here is CASSTRDSGNYGYTF. Here the CDR3 DNA reads TGTGCCAGCAGTACCAGGGACAGCGGTAACTATGGCTACACCTTC. The chain uses TRBV6-8 and TRBJ1-2; 7 positions match TRBD1. Germline CDR1 MNHGY, CDR2 SAAAGT. Trimming took 5 bases from V and 1 from J; bases not matched to a gene: 7. The CDR3 extends over 15 amino acids.